This paragraph covers one T cell receptor (beta chain) sequence. Its antigen remains unknown. This specimen belongs to a study of shared clonotypes between healthy human individuals. In the study overall: With ages of 18 to 49, the donors were a couple of women and a few men. Three plates each covered CD4 naive and memory; CD8 naive two, CD8 memory one.

Generated by immunoSEQ multiplex PCR, the TCRdb table keeps only in-frame clones and is missing some. The table includes a few million clones, 85% to 95% detected once. V trimming: 4 bases; J trimming: 7 bases; junction bases outside the gene matches: 9. The CDR3 contains 16 residues. Germline CDR1 and CDR2: SEHNR and FQNEAQ (reference sequence). Study conclusions and caveats: Richness estimates generally favored naive over memory subsets.

The chain joins TRBV7-9 to TRBJ2-1; 11 nucleotides line up with TRBD2. Sequenced material: naive CD4+ T cells from PBMCs. Described subset: CD45RA+ positively selected. The sequence derives from a man younger than 30 in good health. Some clones in this sample may be carry-over from other donors' samples. The CDR3 loop is CASSSPMGLAANEQFF. The CDR3 coding sequence is TGTGCCAGCAGCTCCCCTATGGGACTAGCGGCGAATGAGCAGTTCTTC.